Presented here are 9 T cell receptor beta chains from one specimen sequenced in a study of PD-L1 blockade in urothelial cancer. TCRdb's table, derived via immunoSEQ multiplex PCR, lists solely in-frame clones and lacks some. The sample lists about 81,000 clones; approximately 88% were seen once. Time point indicated: pretreatment peripheral blood. Here the sequenced sample was PBMCs, taken around atezolizumab (anti-PD-L1) treatment. The receptors were sampled from a woman older than 75 with urothelial cancer.

The chain has TRBV5-4 and TRBJ2-5, with 7 positions matching TRBD2. Germline loops: CDR1 SGHNT, CDR2 YYREEE (reference sequence). Trimming took 4 bases from V and 4 from J; bases not matched to a gene: 7. CDR3 length: 14 amino acids. DNA of the CDR3: TGTGCCAGCAGCAGGGTCGGGGAGGGAGAGACCCAGTACTTC. It specifies CASSRVGEGETQYF.

V and J are TRBV4-2 and TRBJ2-7; TRBD1 might be the D (6 bases). Deletions cut 2 bases from V and 6 bases from J, with 11 bases between. In germline, CDR1 is LGHNA, CDR2 YNFKEQ. The CDR3 sequence is 13 residues long. CDR3 bases: TGTGCCAGCAGCCAACCCCCAGGGGTCGAGCAGTACTTC. Protein sequence: CASSQPPGVEQYF.

The chain is built from TRBV30 and TRBJ2-7; D is possibly TRBD1 (6 bases). From germline, CDR1 is GTSNPN and CDR2 SVGIG (reference sequence). V lost 3 bases and J lost 0, with 18 bases in between. The CDR3 runs to 16 residues. The CDR3 bases are TGTGCCTGGAGGGAAAGGGGGATCCTTAGCTCCTACGAGCAGTACTTC. It yields the protein CAWRERGILSSYEQYF.

The chain joins TRBV10-1 to TRBJ2-5, with 10 bases matching TRBD1. Germline V gene data show CDR1 as WNHNN and CDR2 as SYGVQD (reference sequence). V shed 7 bases, J shed 5 bases, and the junction held 4 bases outside the gene matches. The CDR3 covers 13 residues. CDR3 bases: TGCGCCAGCAACCCGGGACAGGGGGAGACCCAGTACTTC. Translation: CASNPGQGETQYF.

The chain's CDR3 is CASSPGLAGGDEQYF. The CDR3 nucleotides read TGCGCCAGCAGCCCGGGACTAGCGGGAGGTGACGAGCAGTACTTC. The rearrangement uses TRBV5-1 and TRBJ2-7; 15 positions agree with TRBD2. Germline CDR1 is SGHRS and CDR2 is YFSETQ. CDR3 length: 15 amino acids. V was clipped by 4 bases and J by 5 bases; unmatched bases: 4.

This clone was picked up a small number of times. This sequence joins TRBV19 and TRBJ1-1; no clear D gene. V lost 3 bases to trimming and J lost 1 base, with 9 bases between them. The germline V gene encodes CDR1 LNHDA and CDR2 SQIVND (reference sequence). The CDR3 consists of 14 residues. In DNA form, the CDR3 reads TGTGCCAGTAGTATTCCGACAACGAACACTGAAGCTTTCTTT. Encoded protein: CASSIPTTNTEAFF. The variable domain in full, with the rest retrieved from reference TRBV19 and TRBJ1-1, is DGGITQSPKYLFRKEGQNVTLSCEQNLNHDAMYWYRQDPGQGLRLIYYSQIVNDFQKGDIAEGYSVSREKKESFPLTVTSAQKNPTAFYLCASSIPTTNTEAFFGQGTRLTVV.

V usage is TRBV28 and J usage is TRBJ2-2; TRBD2 agrees at 10 bases. Trimming at V came to 6 bases and at J to 4 bases, leaving 11 bases not matched to a gene. The CDR3 covers 17 residues. The germline CDR1 and CDR2 sequences are MDHEN and SYDVKM. CDR3 sequence (DNA): TGTGCCAGCAGCAAGGCTCTAGCGGGAGTAGCCACCGGGGAGCTGTTTTTT. Its protein is CASSKALAGVATGELFF.

The rearrangement links TRBV7-3 to TRBJ2-3; 7 nucleotides align to TRBD2. Unmatched junction bases numbered 5, after V lost 4 bases and J lost 4 bases. The CDR3 has 14 residues. CDR1 and CDR2 (germline): SGHTA, FQGTGA. CDR3 coding DNA: TGTGCCAGCAGCTCGGGAGGAGGGGCAGATACGCAGTATTTT. It translates to CASSSGGGADTQYF.

The chain carries TRBV5-1 and TRBJ1-2; possibly TRBD1 for D (6 bases). The CDR3 extends over 15 amino acids. The germline V gene encodes CDR1 SGHRS and CDR2 YFSETQ. The V end was cut by 3 bases, the J end by 0 bases, with 12 bases between. The CDR3 loop is CASSSDRLSNYGYTF. The CDR3 bases are TGCGCCAGCAGCTCGGACAGACTATCTAACTATGGCTACACCTTC. The full variable domain, in which reference TRBV5-1 and TRBJ1-2 provide the parts outside the CDR3, is KAGVTQTPRYLIKTRGQQVTLSCSPISGHRSVSWYQQTPGQGLQFLFEYFSETQRNKGNFPGRFSGRQFSNSRSEMNVSTLELGDSALYLCASSSDRLSNYGYTFGSGTRLTVV.